Included here is one TCR beta chain sequence, with context. This clonotype was detected ten times or more. What this receptor recognizes is not known. One junction end does not reproduce the germline sequence, and a read error may be involved. cDNA was synthesized by template-switch 5'RACE using a primer carrying a 10-nucleotide random unique molecular identifier by which each TCR transcript was tagged. Over 180 million TCR-beta sequences, covering 15-18 subjects, were produced in each sequencing run. Total RNA was extracted with the RNeasy kit. The KAPA Real-time Library Amplification kit was used to amplify TCR-beta VDJ regions with primers for the TCR constant region and the 5'RACE anchor. A first PCR added sample indexes and Illumina adaptors, and a second PCR then raised library yield. After purification with Ampure beads, the TCR product of roughly 650 bp was size-selected on a 2% E-gel SizeSelection system. Library quality was checked on a Bioanalyzer, concentration was measured with Qubit, and libraries were quantified with the Kapa Library Quantification kit before pooling. An Illumina HiSeq 2500 sequenced the libraries paired-end 2 x 150 bp. To increase sequence diversity, roughly 25-31% phiX was spiked into each library pool. Per the source publication's procedure: Quality-filtered reads were processed with the UMI-based MiGEC pipeline, and over 90% of raw TCR sequences were removed by the MiGEC pipeline during error correction. IMGT germline references were used for aligning VDJ genes, and each clonotype was defined as a unique CDR3 amino acid sequence together with its V-J genes. Clonal expansion, Shannon diversity and CDR3 relatedness (CalcPairwiseDistances, ClusterSamples) were evaluated with VDJtools, and phylogenetic trees were built with CLCbio workbench. Expanded clones were defined as having at least 8 unique UMIs, based on coefficient-of-variation modelling across technical triplicates. TCRdb reprocessing: public reads trimmed at Q25 with fastp, clones called with MiXCR, in-frame beta chains kept. Entries that share a CDR3 protein sequence are merged under the most common genes and DNA. The V and J calls and clone size come from TCRdb's table, not from the authors' own analysis. The sample has about 40,000 distinct CDR3 sequences on record, roughly 3.2% of them singletons. The ten largest clones represent around 8% of the sample.

This record belongs to a study of neurological immune-mediated disorders (dated by TCRdb to about 2019). About the study as a whole: Among the approximately 35 multiple sclerosis patients, relapsing-remitting MS accounted for around 30 and secondary progressive MS accounted for 3. The study compared peripheral blood TCR-beta repertoires of HTLV-I-associated myelopathy (HAM/TSP) patients, multiple sclerosis patients and healthy controls using UMI-based sequencing. Of the approximately 66 subjects in the cohort, some 15 were HAM/TSP patients, about 34 were multiple sclerosis patients, and about 20 were healthy controls. Longitudinal HAM/TSP donors and healthy donors each had 3 time-points at intervals of about 3-45 months. Longitudinal samples, technical triplicates and paired sorted CD4+ and CD8+ T-cell subsets, alongside PBMC samples, were included among the 106 TCR-beta libraries. Findings and caveats that apply to the study as a whole: No association of the MS cluster with clinical or MRI features was observed, and the need for larger cohorts was stated by the authors. Phylogenetic analysis grouped repertoires from 18 of 34 MS patients into a cluster of related CDR3 sequences, suggesting a possible repertoire-level signature. The highest TCR clonal expansion was observed in HAM/TSP patients, whereas the lowest was observed in MS patients, even when compared with healthy controls. No identical CDR3 amino acid sequences were shared among expanded clones across subjects, suggesting private TCR-beta repertoires in all groups.

The CDR1 and CDR2 encoded by the germline V gene are SGHVS and FQNEAQ. From the cysteine through the phenylalanine, the CDR3 covers 14 amino acids. Just CDR3 DNA is preserved here, 42 bases in frame from base 1. Sample time point, as interpreted from the label and publication: longitudinal time-point 1 (baseline). For the unsorted PBMC libraries, 2 million PBMCs were stored in RNAlater at -80 degrees C until RNA extraction and were used to generate the libraries. The multiple sclerosis patients were enrolled in a US clinical protocol that used magnetic resonance imaging to evaluate disease progression. Peripheral blood was subjected to Ficoll-Hypaque density gradient centrifugation to isolate PBMCs, which were then cryopreserved in liquid nitrogen.

The sample taken for sequencing was PBMCs. The TCR was taken from a woman aged 55-70 years with multiple sclerosis. The chain employs TRBV7-8 and TRBJ1-5, with TRBD1 tentatively as D gene (6 bases match). The CDR3 corresponds to CASRGGGLSQSQHF. The DNA sequence reads TGTGCCAGCAGAGGAGGGGGGCTCTCTCAGTCCCAGCATTTT.